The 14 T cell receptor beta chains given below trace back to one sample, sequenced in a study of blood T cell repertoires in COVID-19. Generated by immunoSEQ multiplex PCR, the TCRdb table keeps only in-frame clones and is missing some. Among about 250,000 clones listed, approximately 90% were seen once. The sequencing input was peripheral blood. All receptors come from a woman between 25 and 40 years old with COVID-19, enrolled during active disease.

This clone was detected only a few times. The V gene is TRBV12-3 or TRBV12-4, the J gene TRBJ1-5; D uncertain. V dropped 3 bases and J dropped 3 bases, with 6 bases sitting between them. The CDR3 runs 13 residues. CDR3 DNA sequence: TGTGCCAGCAGTTTCCGGGACAATCAGCCCCAGCATTTT. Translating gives CASSFRDNQPQHF.

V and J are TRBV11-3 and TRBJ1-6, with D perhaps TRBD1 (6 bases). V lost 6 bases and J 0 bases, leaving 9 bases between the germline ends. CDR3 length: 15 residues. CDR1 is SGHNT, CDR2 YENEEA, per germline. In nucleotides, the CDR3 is TGTGCCAGCAGTCGGACAGACTCCTATAATTCACCCCTCCACTTT. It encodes CASSRTDSYNSPLHF.

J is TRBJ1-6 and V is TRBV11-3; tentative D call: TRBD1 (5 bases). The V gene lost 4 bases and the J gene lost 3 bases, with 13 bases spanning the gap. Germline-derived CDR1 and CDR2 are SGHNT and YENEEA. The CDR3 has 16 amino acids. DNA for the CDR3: TGTGCCAGCAGCTATCGGACAACAATCTATAATTCACCCCTCCACTTT. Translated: CASSYRTTIYNSPLHF.

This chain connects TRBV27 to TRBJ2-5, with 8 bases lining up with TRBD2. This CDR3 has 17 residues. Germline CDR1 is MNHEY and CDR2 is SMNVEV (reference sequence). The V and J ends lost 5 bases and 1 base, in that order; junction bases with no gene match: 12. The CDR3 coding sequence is TGTGCCAGCAGTACTTTGACCGCAGCGGGGGTCCAAGAGACCCAGTACTTC. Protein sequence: CASSTLTAAGVQETQYF.

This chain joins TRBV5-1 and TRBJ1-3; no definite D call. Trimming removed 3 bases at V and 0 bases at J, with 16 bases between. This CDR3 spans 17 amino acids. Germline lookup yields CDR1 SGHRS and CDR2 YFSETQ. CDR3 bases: TGCGCCAGCAGCTCGACGGAGGGCCTAAACTCTGGAAACACCATATATTTT. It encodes CASSSTEGLNSGNTIYF.

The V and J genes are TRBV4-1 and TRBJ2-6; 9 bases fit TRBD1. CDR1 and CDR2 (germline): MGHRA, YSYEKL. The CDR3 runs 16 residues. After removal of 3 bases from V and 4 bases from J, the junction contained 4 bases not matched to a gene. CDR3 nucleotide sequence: TGCGCCAGCAGCCAGGGGACAGGGCCGGGGGCCAACGTCCTGACTTTC. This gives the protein CASSQGTGPGANVLTF.

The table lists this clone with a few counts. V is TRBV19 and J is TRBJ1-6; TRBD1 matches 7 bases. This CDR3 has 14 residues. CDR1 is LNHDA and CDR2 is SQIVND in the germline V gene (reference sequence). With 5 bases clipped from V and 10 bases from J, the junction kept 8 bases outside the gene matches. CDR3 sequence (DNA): TGTGCCAGTAGTTTTGGGCAGGGGGGCTCACCCCTCCACTTT. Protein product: CASSFGQGGSPLHF.

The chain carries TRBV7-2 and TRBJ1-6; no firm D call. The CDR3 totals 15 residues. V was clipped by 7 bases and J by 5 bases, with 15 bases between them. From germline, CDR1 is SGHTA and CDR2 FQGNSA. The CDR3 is CASKNGGPNNSPLHF. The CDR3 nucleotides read TGTGCCAGCAAAAATGGCGGGCCTAATAATTCACCCCTCCACTTT.

The CDR3 DNA follows: TGTGCCAGCAGCTTTCTCCGGCAAGAGACCCAGTACTTC. As protein: CASSFLRQETQYF. The gene calls are TRBV11-2 and TRBJ2-5; D gene uncertain. This CDR3 region has 13 residues. Between the trimmed V and J ends, which lost 3 bases and 2 bases, there was a span of 7 bases. The germline V gene has CDR1 SGHAT and CDR2 FQNNGV.

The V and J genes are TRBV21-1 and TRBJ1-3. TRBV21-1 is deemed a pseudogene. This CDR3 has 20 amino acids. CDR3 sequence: CASSKACLGGGGASGNTIYF. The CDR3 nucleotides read TGTGCCAGCAGCAAAGCTTGTCTAGGTGGTGGTGGAGCCTCTGGAAACACCATATATTTT.

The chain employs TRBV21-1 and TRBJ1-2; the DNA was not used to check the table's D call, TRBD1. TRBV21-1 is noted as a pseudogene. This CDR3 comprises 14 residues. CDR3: CASSSRTRNYGYTF. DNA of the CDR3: TGTGCCAGCAGCTCACGGACAAGAAACTATGGCTACACCTTC.

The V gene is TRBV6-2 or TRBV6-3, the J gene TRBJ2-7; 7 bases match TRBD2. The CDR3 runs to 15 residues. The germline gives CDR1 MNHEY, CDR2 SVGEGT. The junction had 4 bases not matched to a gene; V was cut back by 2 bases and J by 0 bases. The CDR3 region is CASSYPAGVSYEQYF. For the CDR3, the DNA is TGTGCCAGCAGTTACCCCGCGGGGGTCTCCTACGAGCAGTACTTC.

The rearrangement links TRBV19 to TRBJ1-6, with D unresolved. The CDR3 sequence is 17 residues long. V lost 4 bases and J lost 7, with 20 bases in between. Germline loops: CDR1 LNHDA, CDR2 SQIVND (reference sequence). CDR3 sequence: CASSRTTVGGGNSPLHF. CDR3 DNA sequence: TGTGCCAGTAGTAGGACGACGGTCGGAGGAGGGAATTCACCCCTCCACTTT.

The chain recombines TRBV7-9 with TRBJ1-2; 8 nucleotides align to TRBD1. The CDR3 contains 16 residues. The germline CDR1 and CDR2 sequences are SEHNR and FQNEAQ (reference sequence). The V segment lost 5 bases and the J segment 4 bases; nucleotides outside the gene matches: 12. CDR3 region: CASSTGQARVSYGYTF. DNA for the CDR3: TGTGCCAGCAGCACGGGACAGGCAAGGGTCTCCTATGGCTACACCTTC.